These 15 T cell receptor beta chains were all obtained from the same sample, sequenced in a study of T cell changes during pregnancy in multiple sclerosis. Profiled with immunoSEQ multiplex PCR; TCRdb holds only in-frame clones, not every one. Of tens of thousands of clones listed, over 80% are singletons. The sample in question was peripheral blood, obtained in the first trimester of pregnancy. These receptors originate from a female donor with multiple sclerosis, enrolled in a pregnancy study.

V gene TRBV2 combines with J gene TRBJ2-1; D call uncertain. The CDR3 is 12 residues long. The germline V and J ends were trimmed by 10 bases and 7 bases, with 14 bases remaining between them. From germline, CDR1 is SNHLY and CDR2 FYNNEI. The CDR3 spells CAILRSTNEQFF. CDR3 DNA: TGTGCCATCCTAAGGAGTACGAATGAGCAGTTCTTC.

The CDR3 region has the DNA TGTGCCAGCAGCGTAGCGGGAGATTACAATGAGCAGTTCTTC. Protein sequence: CASSVAGDYNEQFF. The chain links TRBV9 to TRBJ2-1; perhaps TRBD2 as D (6 bases). Trimming cost V 0 bases and J 4 bases, with 8 bases left between them. The germline CDR1 and CDR2 sequences are SGDLS and YYNGEE. CDR3 length equals 14 residues.

The V call is TRBV27, the J call TRBJ2-2; 8 bases align to TRBD1. J lost 3 bases, V lost 6 bases, and 12 bases had no gene match. Germline V gene sequence: CDR1 MNHEY, CDR2 SMNVEV (reference sequence). CDR3 length: 17 residues. The CDR3 reads CASSPLLGQDYTGELFF. CDR3 DNA: TGTGCCAGCAGCCCCCTTTTGGGACAGGACTACACCGGGGAGCTGTTTTTT.

J is TRBJ1-4 and V is TRBV25-1; 7 bases fit TRBD1. The CDR3 length is 15 residues. J lost 6 bases, V lost 1 base, and 5 bases had no gene match. Germline V CDR1 and CDR2: MGHDK, SYGVNS. In DNA form, the CDR3 reads TGTGCCAGCAGTGAATTTAAGGGGGCGCATGAAAAACTGTTTTTT. Protein sequence: CASSEFKGAHEKLFF.

The CDR3 DNA reads as TGCGCCAGCAGCTCGGGACTAGCGGGAGGGAAGAACACCGGGGAGCTGTTTTTT. Translation gives CASSSGLAGGKNTGELFF. This rearrangement joins TRBV5-1 to TRBJ2-2, with 16 nucleotides matching TRBD2. J gave up 1 base and V 3 bases, and 3 bases lay outside the gene matches. Germline assignment: CDR1 SGHRS and CDR2 YFSETQ. The CDR3 extends over 18 amino acids.

This chain joins TRBV9 and TRBJ2-3; the match to TRBD1 covers 7 bases. Germline V gives CDR1 SGDLS, CDR2 YYNGEE. The ends lost 4 bases at V and 7 bases at J; junction bases unmatched: 12. The CDR3 has 15 residues. The CDR3 sequence: CASSPEGARLYTQYF. CDR3 nucleotide sequence: TGTGCCAGCAGCCCAGAGGGGGCCCGTCTGTATACGCAGTATTTT.

This clone was detected only once. The chain joins TRBV6-6 to TRBJ2-2, with 9 bases matching TRBD2. Trimming cost V 4 bases and J 1 base; bases outside gene matches: 4. This CDR3 is 16 amino acids long. Germline loops: CDR1 MNHNY, CDR2 SVGAGI (reference sequence). CDR3 nucleotides: TGTGCCAGCAGTTGGGGTAGCGGGGGGAACACCGGGGAGCTGTTTTTT. Translating gives CASSWGSGGNTGELFF.

The chain is built from TRBV4-1 and TRBJ2-1; maybe TRBD2 (5 bases). V was shortened by 1 base and J by 7 bases, with 5 bases between the two germline ends. Germline V lookup: CDR1 MGHRA, CDR2 YSYEKL. This CDR3 has 12 residues. This CDR3 is CASSQGRNEQFF. The CDR3 nucleotides are TGCGCCAGCAGCCAAGGGAGGAATGAGCAGTTCTTC.

This chain joins TRBV4-3 and TRBJ1-1; 7 bases align to TRBD1. Germline loops: CDR1 LGHNA, CDR2 YSLEER. Losses at the gene ends were 0 bases for V and 1 base for J; bases not matched to a gene: 2. This CDR3 spans 15 amino acids. The CDR3 spells CASSQEGQKNTEAFF. Here the CDR3 DNA reads TGCGCCAGCAGCCAAGAGGGACAGAAGAACACTGAAGCTTTCTTT.

As DNA, the CDR3 is TGTGCCAGCAGTCGTGAGGGCTCTGGAAACACCATATATTTT. This translates into CASSREGSGNTIYF. The J gene is TRBJ1-3, the V gene TRBV5-4; D remains unclear. Trimming took off 5 bases at V and 0 bases at J, with 9 bases between the two ends. CDR3 length: 14 residues. CDR1 and CDR2 from the germline V gene are SGHNT and YYREEE (reference sequence).

The V and J genes are TRBV6-6 and TRBJ2-2; a possible D gene is TRBD1 (6 bases). Germline CDR1 reads MNHNY; CDR2 reads SVGAGI (reference sequence). Trimming took off 4 bases at V and 1 base at J, with 13 bases between the two ends. The CDR3 has 16 residues. The CDR3 protein is CASSLLGTLNTGELFF. The CDR3 DNA sequence: TGTGCCAGCAGTTTGCTAGGGACATTGAACACCGGGGAGCTGTTTTTT.

V usage is TRBV7-2 and J usage is TRBJ2-7; 11 bases match TRBD2. The V and J ends lost 3 bases and 5 bases, in that order; junction bases with no gene match: 3. Germline V gene sequence: CDR1 SGHTA, CDR2 FQGNSA. The CDR3 extends over 14 amino acids. The CDR3 sequence is CASSFSGRAHEQYF. In nucleotides, the CDR3 is TGTGCCAGCAGCTTTAGCGGGAGGGCCCACGAGCAGTACTTC.

The J gene is TRBJ2-7, the V gene TRBV7-9; D may be TRBD2 (6 bases). The CDR3 sequence is 14 residues long. Trimming shortened V by 5 bases and J by 4 bases, and 15 bases separated the two germline ends. Germline values: CDR1 SEHNR, CDR2 FQNEAQ (reference sequence). The chain's CDR3 is CASSPLGGNYEQYF. CDR3 bases: TGTGCCAGCAGCCCACTGGGGGGTAATTACGAGCAGTACTTC.

The chain employs TRBV30 and TRBJ1-5; D is unclear. In germline, CDR1 is GTSNPN, CDR2 SVGIG (reference sequence). The CDR3 consists of 13 residues. V was pared by 1 base and J by 5 bases, with 9 bases between. The DNA of the CDR3 is TGTGCCTGGAGTGAAGGGAGGGATCAGCCCCAGCATTTT. Amino acids: CAWSEGRDQPQHF.

This chain joins TRBV5-1 and TRBJ2-7; D possibly corresponds to TRBD2 (6 bases). Trimming took 0 bases from V and 0 from J, leaving 10 bases between them. The CDR3 totals 15 residues. CDR1 is SGHRS, CDR2 YFSETQ, per germline. The CDR3 protein is CASSLVAGSSYEQYF. The CDR3 bases are TGCGCCAGCAGCTTGGTCGCGGGGAGCTCCTACGAGCAGTACTTC.